These T cell receptor beta chains were read from a single sample in a study of cytomegalovirus exposure and HLA in healthy donors. Using immunoSEQ multiplex PCR, the repertoire was profiled, and TCRdb retains in-frame clones only, with some absent. The sample consists of 150,000 to 250,000 clones, 80% to 85% of them appearing once. What was sequenced was PBMCs. The receptor source for this set is a woman in her forties or fifties in good health and CMV-seropositive. Both conserved end residues are part of each CDR3. A D gene is named only where the DNA matches it firmly. A clone size is listed for some rows: how often the clone was seen (once, few, many), or a class if it is expanded.

v_gene: TRBV4-1
j_gene: TRBJ2-5
abundance: .
d_gene: TRBD2
CDR3nt: TGCGCCAGCAGCCAAGACGAACTAGCGGAGACCCAGTACTTC
CDR3aa: CASSQDELAETQYF

v_gene: TRBV28
j_gene: TRBJ1-6
abundance: .
d_gene: TRBD1
CDR3nt: TGTGCCAGCAGTCCGCGGGACAGGGGGCTCTCCTATAATTCACCCCTCCACTTT
CDR3aa: CASSPRDRGLSYNSPLHF

v_gene: TRBV15
j_gene: TRBJ2-4
abundance: .
d_gene: .
CDR3nt: TGTGCCACCAGCAGAGTATTGAAAACAGAAGGAAACATTCAGTACTTC
CDR3aa: CATSRVLKTEGNIQYF

v_gene: TRBV28
j_gene: TRBJ2-3
abundance: .
d_gene: .
CDR3nt: TGTGCCAGCCACCCCGGGGGTGGTTCGCTAACAGATACGCAGTATTTT
CDR3aa: CASHPGGGSLTDTQYF

v_gene: TRBV30
j_gene: TRBJ1-4
abundance: .
d_gene: .
CDR3nt: TGTGCCTGGAGTGTCGGGGGGCCAACCGAAAAACTGTTTTTT
CDR3aa: CAWSVGGPTEKLFF

v_gene: TRBV5-6
j_gene: TRBJ1-3
abundance: .
d_gene: .
CDR3nt: TGTGCCAGCAGCAAAGGGAGGCCTTTAGGTGGAAACACCATATATTTT
CDR3aa: CASSKGRPLGGNTIYF

v_gene: TRBV2
j_gene: TRBJ2-2
abundance: .
d_gene: TRBD1
CDR3nt: TGTGCCAGCAAGGGGCAGGGGGCAGGCGGGGAGCTGTTTTTT
CDR3aa: CASKGQGAGGELFF

v_gene: TRBV7-8
j_gene: TRBJ2-1
abundance: few
d_gene: .
CDR3nt: TGTGCCAGCAGCTTGCCGGGGATCCACAATGAGCAGTTCTTC
CDR3aa: CASSLPGIHNEQFF

v_gene: TRBV11-2
j_gene: TRBJ1-2
abundance: .
d_gene: TRBD1
CDR3nt: TGTGCCAGCACCCCAGGACAGGGGGCTGGCTACACCTTC
CDR3aa: CASTPGQGAGYTF

v_gene: TRBV10-3
j_gene: TRBJ2-7
abundance: .
d_gene: TRBD1
CDR3nt: TGTGCCATCAGTGTGGGACAGGGGGGAACCTACGAGCAGTACTTC
CDR3aa: CAISVGQGGTYEQYF

v_gene: TRBV15
j_gene: TRBJ2-1
abundance: few
d_gene: .
CDR3nt: TGTGCCACCAGCAGAGATTGGCTAGTTATGGATGAGCAGTTCTTC
CDR3aa: CATSRDWLVMDEQFF

v_gene: TRBV4-3
j_gene: TRBJ2-1
abundance: .
d_gene: .
CDR3nt: TGCGCCAGCAGCCAAGCAGGTTTCGGCGGGGGCCCAAGCTCCTACAATGAGCAGTTCTTC
CDR3aa: CASSQAGFGGGPSSYNEQFF

v_gene: TRBV11-2
j_gene: TRBJ2-7
abundance: .
d_gene: TRBD1
CDR3nt: TGTGCCAGCAGCTACCAGGGGGTTGAGCAGTACTTC
CDR3aa: CASSYQGVEQYF

v_gene: TRBV28
j_gene: TRBJ2-1
abundance: few
d_gene: .
CDR3nt: TGTGCCAGCAGCATAGGGGGCAATGAGCAGTTCTTC
CDR3aa: CASSIGGNEQFF

v_gene: TRBV27
j_gene: TRBJ2-2
abundance: .
d_gene: TRBD1
CDR3nt: TGTGCCAGCAGCTCTACGGACAGGGAAAACACCGGGGAGCTGTTTTTT
CDR3aa: CASSSTDRENTGELFF

v_gene: TRBV18
j_gene: TRBJ1-3
abundance: .
d_gene: .
CDR3nt: TGTGCCAGCTTCCCGGACAAGGGCACCATATATTTT
CDR3aa: CASFPDKGTIYF

v_gene: TRBV15
j_gene: TRBJ2-5
abundance: .
d_gene: .
CDR3nt: TGTGCCACCAGCAGAGATCTGGAGGGATGGGAGACCCAGTACTTC
CDR3aa: CATSRDLEGWETQYF

v_gene: TRBV5-1
j_gene: TRBJ2-5
abundance: .
d_gene: TRBD2
CDR3nt: TGCGCCAGCAGTCCCGGGGGGGTGGCGACCCAGTACTTC
CDR3aa: CASSPGGVATQYF

v_gene: TRBV18
j_gene: TRBJ2-3
abundance: .
d_gene: TRBD1
CDR3nt: TGTGCCAGCTCACCACTCGGGACAGGGAGCACAGATACGCAGTATTTT
CDR3aa: CASSPLGTGSTDTQYF

v_gene: TRBV6-5
j_gene: TRBJ1-1
abundance: .
d_gene: .
CDR3nt: TGTGCCAGCAGTTACCTGACAGGAAAGAGGAACACTGAAGCTTTCTTT
CDR3aa: CASSYLTGKRNTEAFF

v_gene: TRBV6-5
j_gene: TRBJ2-1
abundance: few
d_gene: .
CDR3nt: TGTGTCACAGGAAGCGTGGACAATGAGCAGTTCTTC
CDR3aa: CVTGSVDNEQFF

v_gene: TRBV27
j_gene: TRBJ2-5
abundance: .
d_gene: TRBD1
CDR3nt: TGTGCCAGCAGGGACCGGGACAGGGTACAAGAGACCCAGTACTTC
CDR3aa: CASRDRDRVQETQYF

v_gene: TRBV20-1
j_gene: TRBJ2-7
abundance: once
d_gene: .
CDR3nt: TGCAGTGCTAGGCCGGGTACTGTGCAGTACTTC
CDR3aa: CSARPGTVQYF

v_gene: TRBV5-5
j_gene: TRBJ2-1
abundance: .
d_gene: .
CDR3nt: TGTGCCAGCAGCTTCGGGTTTTACAATGAGCAGTTCTTC
CDR3aa: CASSFGFYNEQFF

v_gene: TRBV7-9
j_gene: TRBJ2-3
abundance: .
d_gene: .
CDR3nt: TGTGCCAGCAGCTTAGCGCAAGAACTACACCATACGCAGTATTTT
CDR3aa: CASSLAQELHHTQYF

v_gene: TRBV28
j_gene: TRBJ2-7
abundance: .
d_gene: TRBD1
CDR3nt: TGTGCCAGCAGTTTGACGGGACAGGGCGAGAACGAGCAGTACTTC
CDR3aa: CASSLTGQGENEQYF

v_gene: TRBV28
j_gene: TRBJ2-3
abundance: .
d_gene: TRBD2
CDR3nt: TGTGCCAGCAGTTTTCAGCGGGAGGGCCATGATACGCAGTATTTT
CDR3aa: CASSFQREGHDTQYF

v_gene: TRBV11-2
j_gene: TRBJ1-1
abundance: .
d_gene: .
CDR3nt: TGTGCCAGCAGCTTGGTAGGGGGTAACACTGAAGCTTTCTTT
CDR3aa: CASSLVGGNTEAFF

v_gene: TRBV28
j_gene: TRBJ1-5
abundance: .
d_gene: TRBD1
CDR3nt: TGTGCCAGCAGTTTGGGGGGACAGGGAGATCAGCCCCAGCATTTT
CDR3aa: CASSLGGQGDQPQHF

v_gene: TRBV27
j_gene: TRBJ1-1
abundance: .
d_gene: .
CDR3nt: TGTGCCAGCAGTTTATTGTTCGGGGGTGACACTGAAGCTTTCTTT
CDR3aa: CASSLLFGGDTEAFF

v_gene: TRBV7-2
j_gene: TRBJ1-2
abundance: .
d_gene: .
CDR3nt: TGTGCCAGCAGCCCGGCGACAGCTTTTTCCTATGGCTACACCTTC
CDR3aa: CASSPATAFSYGYTF

v_gene: TRBV7-2
j_gene: TRBJ1-5
abundance: .
d_gene: .
CDR3nt: TGTGCCAGCAGGAGCCGGGTTAGCAATCAGCCCCAGCATTTT
CDR3aa: CASRSRVSNQPQHF

v_gene: TRBV5-8
j_gene: TRBJ1-5
abundance: .
d_gene: .
CDR3nt: TGTGCCAGCCGCCTCACCCAGGGAAACCAGCCCCAGCATTTT
CDR3aa: CASRLTQGNQPQHF

v_gene: TRBV6-6
j_gene: TRBJ2-7
abundance: .
d_gene: TRBD2
CDR3nt: TGTGCCAGCAGCCCCGGGGGGAGCTCCTACGAGCAGTACTTC
CDR3aa: CASSPGGSSYEQYF

v_gene: TRBV5-1
j_gene: TRBJ1-1
abundance: .
d_gene: .
CDR3nt: TGCGCCAGCAGCTCCGGAGTTAGGAACACTGAAGCTTTCTTT
CDR3aa: CASSSGVRNTEAFF

v_gene: TRBV5-1
j_gene: TRBJ2-7
abundance: .
d_gene: TRBD1
CDR3nt: TGCGCCAGCAGCTTGTTGACAGGGGACTACGAGCAGTACTTC
CDR3aa: CASSLLTGDYEQYF

v_gene: TRBV7-6
j_gene: TRBJ2-7
abundance: .
d_gene: TRBD2
CDR3nt: TGTGCCAGCAGCTTAGCGGGTGGGGGGGCCTACGAGCAGTACTTC
CDR3aa: CASSLAGGGAYEQYF